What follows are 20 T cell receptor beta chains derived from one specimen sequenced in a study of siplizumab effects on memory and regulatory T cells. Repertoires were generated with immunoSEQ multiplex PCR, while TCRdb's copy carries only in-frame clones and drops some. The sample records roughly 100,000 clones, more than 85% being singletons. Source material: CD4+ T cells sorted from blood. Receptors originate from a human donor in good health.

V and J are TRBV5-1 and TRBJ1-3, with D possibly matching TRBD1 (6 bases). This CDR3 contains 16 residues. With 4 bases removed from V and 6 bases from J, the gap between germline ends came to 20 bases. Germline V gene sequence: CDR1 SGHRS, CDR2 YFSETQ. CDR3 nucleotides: TGCGCCAGCAGCCTAAGGACAGAACCCTTTCCAAACACCATATATTTT. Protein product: CASSLRTEPFPNTIYF.

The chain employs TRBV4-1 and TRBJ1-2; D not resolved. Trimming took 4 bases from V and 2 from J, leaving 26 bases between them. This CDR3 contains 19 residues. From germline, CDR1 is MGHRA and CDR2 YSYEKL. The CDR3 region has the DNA TGCGCCAGCAGCCGGTTCGCGCAGACCGTGGAATTGAAAAACTATGGCTACACCTTC. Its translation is CASSRFAQTVELKNYGYTF.

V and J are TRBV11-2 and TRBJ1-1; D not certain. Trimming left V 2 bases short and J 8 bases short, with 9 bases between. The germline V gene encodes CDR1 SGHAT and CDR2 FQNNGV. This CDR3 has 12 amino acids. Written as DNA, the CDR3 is TGTGCCAGCAGCTTAATAGTCTCCGAAGCTTTCTTT. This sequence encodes CASSLIVSEAFF.

This CDR3 is CASSSRGDLYGYTF. DNA for the CDR3: TGCGCCAGCAGCTCCCGGGGGGACCTCTATGGCTACACCTTC. The genes are TRBV5-1 and TRBJ1-2; D may be TRBD1 (5 bases). Germline CDR1 is SGHRS and CDR2 is YFSETQ. The CDR3 totals 14 residues. Trimming pared 3 bases from V and 4 bases from J, leaving 13 bases between.

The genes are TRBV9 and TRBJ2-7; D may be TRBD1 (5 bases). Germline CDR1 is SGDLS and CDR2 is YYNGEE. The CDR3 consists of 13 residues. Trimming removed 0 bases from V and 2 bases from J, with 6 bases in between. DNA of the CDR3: TGTGCCAGCAGCGTAGGACAGCCCTACGAGCAGTACTTC. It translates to CASSVGQPYEQYF. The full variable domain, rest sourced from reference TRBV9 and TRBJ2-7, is DSGVTQTPKHLITATGQRVTLRCSPRSGDLSVYWYQQSLDQGLQFLIQYYNGEERAKGNILERFSAQQFPDLHSELNLSSLELGDSALYFCASSVGQPYEQYFGPGTRLTVT.

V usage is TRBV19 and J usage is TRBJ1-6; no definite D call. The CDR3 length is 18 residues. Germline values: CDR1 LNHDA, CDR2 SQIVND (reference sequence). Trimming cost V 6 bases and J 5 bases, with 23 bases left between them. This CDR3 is CASSNTISLGIDNSPLHF. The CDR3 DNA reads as TGTGCCAGTAGCAATACGATCTCGTTAGGGATCGATAATTCACCCCTCCACTTT.

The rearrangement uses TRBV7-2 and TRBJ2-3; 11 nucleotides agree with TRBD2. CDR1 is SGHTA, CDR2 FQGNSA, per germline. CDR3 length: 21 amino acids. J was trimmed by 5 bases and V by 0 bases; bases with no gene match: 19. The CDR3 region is CASSLAPDRSRLAGIGDTQYF. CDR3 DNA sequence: TGTGCCAGCAGCTTAGCCCCGGACAGGAGCCGACTAGCGGGAATTGGAGATACGCAGTATTTT.

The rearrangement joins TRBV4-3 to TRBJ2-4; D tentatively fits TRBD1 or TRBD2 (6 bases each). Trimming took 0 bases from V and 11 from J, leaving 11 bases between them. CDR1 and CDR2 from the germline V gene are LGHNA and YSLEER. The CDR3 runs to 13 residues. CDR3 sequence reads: CASSQDLGGFQYF. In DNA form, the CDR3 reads TGCGCCAGCAGCCAAGATCTAGGGGGGTTTCAGTACTTC.

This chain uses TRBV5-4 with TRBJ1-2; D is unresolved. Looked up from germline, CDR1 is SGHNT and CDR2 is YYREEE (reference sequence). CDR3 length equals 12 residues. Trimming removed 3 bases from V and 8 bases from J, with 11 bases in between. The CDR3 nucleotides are TGTGCCAGCAGCTCTCCCCAAGGCGGCTACACCTTC. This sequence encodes CASSSPQGGYTF.

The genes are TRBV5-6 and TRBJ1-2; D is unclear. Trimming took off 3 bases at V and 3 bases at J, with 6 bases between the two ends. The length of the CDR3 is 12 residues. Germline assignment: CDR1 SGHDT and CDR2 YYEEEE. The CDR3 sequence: CASSSGDYGYTF. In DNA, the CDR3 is TGTGCCAGCAGCTCCGGGGACTATGGCTACACCTTC.

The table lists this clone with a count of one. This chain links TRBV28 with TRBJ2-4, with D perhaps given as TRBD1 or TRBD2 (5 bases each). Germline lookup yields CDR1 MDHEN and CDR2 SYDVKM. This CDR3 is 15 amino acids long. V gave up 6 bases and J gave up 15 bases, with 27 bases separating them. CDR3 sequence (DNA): TGTGCCAGCAGCAAGAGGGACGGACCCCACCGTGGTATGTACTTC. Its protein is CASSKRDGPHRGMYF.

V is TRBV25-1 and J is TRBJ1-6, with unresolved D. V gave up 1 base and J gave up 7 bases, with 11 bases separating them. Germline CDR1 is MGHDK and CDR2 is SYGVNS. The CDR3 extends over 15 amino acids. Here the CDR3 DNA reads TGTGCCAGCAGTGAATCGAAAGGGCTAAATTCACCCCTCCACTTT. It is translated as CASSESKGLNSPLHF.

Here the CDR3 DNA reads TGTGCCAGTAGTACGAACCCGGGACAGAGTTCTAATCAGCCCCAGCATTTT. Translation: CASSTNPGQSSNQPQHF. This chain connects TRBV19 to TRBJ1-5; TRBD1 aligns across 7 bases. Germline V gene sequence: CDR1 LNHDA, CDR2 SQIVND (reference sequence). The CDR3 consists of 17 residues. J gave up 4 bases and V 4 bases, and 13 bases lay outside the gene matches.

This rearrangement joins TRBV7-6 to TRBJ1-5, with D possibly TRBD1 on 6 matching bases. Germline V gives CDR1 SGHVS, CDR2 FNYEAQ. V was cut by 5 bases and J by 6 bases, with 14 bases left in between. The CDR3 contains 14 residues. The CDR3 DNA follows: TGTGCCAGCAGCCTCAGACAAGGGGGTCAGCCCCAGCATTTT. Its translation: CASSLRQGGQPQHF.

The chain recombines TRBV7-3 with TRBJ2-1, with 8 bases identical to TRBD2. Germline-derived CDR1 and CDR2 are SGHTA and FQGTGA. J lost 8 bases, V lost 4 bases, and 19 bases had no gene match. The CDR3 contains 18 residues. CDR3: CASSSPNGRGAGVYEQFF. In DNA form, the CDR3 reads TGTGCCAGCAGCTCCCCTAACGGGCGGGGGGCTGGGGTGTATGAGCAGTTCTTC.

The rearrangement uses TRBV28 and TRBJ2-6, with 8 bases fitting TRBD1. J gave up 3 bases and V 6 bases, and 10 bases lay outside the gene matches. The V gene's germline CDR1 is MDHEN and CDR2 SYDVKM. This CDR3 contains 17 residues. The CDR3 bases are TGTGCCAGCAGCAGGGCGCCAGGGGGCTTTGGGGCCAACGTCCTGACTTTC. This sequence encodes CASSRAPGGFGANVLTF.

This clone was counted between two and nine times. DNA of the CDR3: TGTGCCAGCAGCCCGACACAAGGCTATGGCTACACCTTC. This sequence encodes CASSPTQGYGYTF. The rearrangement joins TRBV2 to TRBJ1-2; no definite D call. The CDR3 is made up of 13 amino acids. V was clipped by 6 bases and J by 4 bases, with 12 bases between them. Germline CDR1 reads SNHLY; CDR2 reads FYNNEI. The variable domain in full, with the rest retrieved from reference TRBV2 and TRBJ1-2, is EPEVTQTPSHQVTQMGQEVILRCVPISNHLYFYWYRQILGQKVEFLVSFYNNEISEKSEIFDDQFSVERPDGSNFTLKIRSTKLEDSAMYFCASSPTQGYGYTFGSGTRLTVV.

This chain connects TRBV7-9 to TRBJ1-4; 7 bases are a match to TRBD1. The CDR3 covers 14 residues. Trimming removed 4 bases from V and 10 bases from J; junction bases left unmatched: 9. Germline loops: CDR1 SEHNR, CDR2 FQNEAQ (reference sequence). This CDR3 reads CASSSGQARGKLFF. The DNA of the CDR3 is TGTGCCAGCAGCTCCGGACAGGCAAGGGGAAAACTGTTTTTT. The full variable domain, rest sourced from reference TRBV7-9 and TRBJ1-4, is DTGVSQNPRHKITKRGQNVTFRCDPISEHNRLYWYRQTLGQGPEFLTYFQNEAQLEKSRLLSDRFSAERPKGSFSTLEIQRTEQGDSAMYLCASSSGQARGKLFFGSGTQLSVL.

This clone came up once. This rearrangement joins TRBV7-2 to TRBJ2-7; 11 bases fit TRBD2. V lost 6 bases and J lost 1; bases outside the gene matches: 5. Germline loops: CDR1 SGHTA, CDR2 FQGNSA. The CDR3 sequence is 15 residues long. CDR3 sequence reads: CASSFRTSGSYEQYF. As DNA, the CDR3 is TGTGCCAGCAGTTTTAGGACTAGCGGGTCCTACGAGCAGTACTTC.

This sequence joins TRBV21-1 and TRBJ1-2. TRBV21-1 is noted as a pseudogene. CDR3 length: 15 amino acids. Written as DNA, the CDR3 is TGTGCCAGCATCCCGACGGAGTTAGCTAACTATGGCTACACCTTC. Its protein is CASIPTELANYGYTF.